Sequencing of this T cell receptor (beta chain) was carried out in a study of blood T cell repertoires in COVID-19. The overall study: Sources were T cells, B-cell-depleted T cells, or PBMCs; the material itself was cDNA or gDNA.

In the original workflow: Nucleated cell number was recorded as an estimate derived from reference gene primer amplification. Only in-frame clones appear in the TCRdb table, and some are missing; sequencing was by immunoSEQ multiplex PCR. The DNA gave D and trimming, while V, J and clone size come from that table. The sample yields roughly 400,000 clones, 80% to 95% seen once. This clone was seen only once. The same CDR3 arises from other DNA sequences in this sample as well. V was pared by 3 bases and J by 2 bases, with 1 base of the junction left unmatched. Looked up from germline, CDR1 is LNHDA and CDR2 is SQIVND (reference sequence). The CDR3 is made up of 14 amino acids. Categorization into cohorts depended on clinical history that participants reported.

Sequencing input: PBMCs or T cells enriched from blood (not recorded which). The source is a man aged 18 to 29 who had recovered from COVID-19. The genes are TRBV19 and TRBJ1-5, with 7 bases that match TRBD1. The CDR3 region is CASSITGGNQPQHF. CDR3 DNA sequence: TGTGCCAGTAGTATCACAGGGGGCAATCAGCCCCAGCATTTT.